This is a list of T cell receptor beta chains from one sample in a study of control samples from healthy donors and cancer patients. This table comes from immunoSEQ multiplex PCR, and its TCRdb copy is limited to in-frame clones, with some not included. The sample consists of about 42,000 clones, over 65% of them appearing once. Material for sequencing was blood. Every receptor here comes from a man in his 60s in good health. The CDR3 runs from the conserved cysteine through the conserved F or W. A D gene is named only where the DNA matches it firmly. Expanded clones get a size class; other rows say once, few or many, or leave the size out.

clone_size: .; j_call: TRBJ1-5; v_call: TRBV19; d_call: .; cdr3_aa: CASRPTFRSSNQPQHF; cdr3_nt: TGTGCCAGTAGACCTACCTTTCGGAGTAGCAATCAGCCCCAGCATTTT
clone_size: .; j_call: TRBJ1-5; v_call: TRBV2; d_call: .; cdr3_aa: CASRGGARDQPQHF; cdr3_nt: TGTGCCAGCCGGGGGGGGGCGCGGGATCAGCCCCAGCATTTT
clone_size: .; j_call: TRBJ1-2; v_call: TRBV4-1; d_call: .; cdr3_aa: CASSQGQRGGYGYTF; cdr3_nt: TGCGCCAGCAGCCAAGGGCAGAGGGGAGGCTATGGCTACACCTTC
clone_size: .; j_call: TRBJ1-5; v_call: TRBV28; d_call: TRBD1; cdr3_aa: CASGVTGGNQPQHF; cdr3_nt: TGTGCCAGCGGGGTGACAGGGGGCAATCAGCCCCAGCATTTT
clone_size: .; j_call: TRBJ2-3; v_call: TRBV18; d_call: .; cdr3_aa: CASLTGTRTDTQYF; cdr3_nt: TGTGCCAGCTTGACGGGGACCCGCACAGATACGCAGTATTTT
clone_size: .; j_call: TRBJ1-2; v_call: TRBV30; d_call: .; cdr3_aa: CAWSIGGGYTF; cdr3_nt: TGTGCCTGGAGTATAGGAGGTGGCTACACCTTC
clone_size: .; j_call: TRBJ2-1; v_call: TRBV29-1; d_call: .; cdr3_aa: CSVEDALTIAYNEQFF; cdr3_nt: TGCAGCGTTGAAGATGCCCTGACTATTGCCTACAATGAGCAGTTCTTC
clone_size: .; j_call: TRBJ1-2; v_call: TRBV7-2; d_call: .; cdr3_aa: CASSLGGRGYTF; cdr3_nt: TGTGCCAGCAGCTTAGGAGGGCGCGGCTACACCTTC
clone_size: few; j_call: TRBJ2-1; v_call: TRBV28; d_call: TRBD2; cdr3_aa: CASSQAGTSGAREQFF; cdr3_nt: TGTGCCAGCAGCCAAGCCGGGACTAGCGGTGCCCGCGAGCAGTTCTTC
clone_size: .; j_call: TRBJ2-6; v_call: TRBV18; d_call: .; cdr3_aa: CASSRIVQVVGSGANVLTF; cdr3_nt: TGTGCCAGCTCACGAATAGTGCAGGTAGTGGGCTCTGGGGCCAACGTCCTGACTTTC
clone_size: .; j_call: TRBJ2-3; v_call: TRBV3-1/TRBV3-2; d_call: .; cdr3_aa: CASSQEVTDTQYF; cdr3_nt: TGTGCCAGCAGCCAAGAAGTCACAGATACGCAGTATTTT
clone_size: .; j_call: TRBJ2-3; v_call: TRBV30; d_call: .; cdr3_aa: CAWSRDNTDTQYF; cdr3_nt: TGTGCCTGGAGTAGGGACAACACAGATACGCAGTATTTT
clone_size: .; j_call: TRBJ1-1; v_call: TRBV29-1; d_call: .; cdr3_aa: CSVVRGWNTEAFF; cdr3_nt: TGCAGCGTTGTACGCGGGTGGAACACTGAAGCTTTCTTT
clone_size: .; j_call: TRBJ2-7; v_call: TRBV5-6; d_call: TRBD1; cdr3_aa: CASSLELFDRASEQYF; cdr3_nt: TGTGCCAGCAGCTTGGAATTGTTTGACAGGGCCTCCGAGCAGTACTTC
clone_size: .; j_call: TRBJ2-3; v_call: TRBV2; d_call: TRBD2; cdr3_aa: CASSLLAGAFYTTDTQYF; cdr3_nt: TGTGCCAGCAGTTTACTAGCGGGAGCATTCTACACCACAGATACGCAGTATTTT
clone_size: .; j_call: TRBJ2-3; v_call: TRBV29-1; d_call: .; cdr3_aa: CSVGWDTQYF; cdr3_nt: TGCAGCGTTGGGTGGGATACGCAGTATTTT
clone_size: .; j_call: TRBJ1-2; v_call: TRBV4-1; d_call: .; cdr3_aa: CASSQDLGEYYGYTF; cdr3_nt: TGCGCCAGCAGCCAAGATCTAGGGGAGTACTATGGCTACACCTTC
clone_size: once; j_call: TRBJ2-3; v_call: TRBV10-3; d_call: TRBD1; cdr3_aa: CAISEHPGQGTDTQYF; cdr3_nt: TGTGCCATCAGTGAGCACCCGGGACAGGGGACAGATACGCAGTATTTT
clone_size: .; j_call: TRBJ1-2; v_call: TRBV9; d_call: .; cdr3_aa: CASSGQGATRGYTF; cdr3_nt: TGTGCCAGCAGCGGCCAAGGGGCAACTAGAGGCTACACCTTC
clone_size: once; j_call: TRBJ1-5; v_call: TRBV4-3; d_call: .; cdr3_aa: CASSQELFPAQPQHF; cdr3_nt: TGCGCCAGCAGCCAAGAACTGTTCCCCGCTCAGCCCCAGCATTTT
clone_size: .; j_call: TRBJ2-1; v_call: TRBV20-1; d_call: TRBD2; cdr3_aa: CSASRLAGSSYNEQFF; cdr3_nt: TGCAGTGCTAGTAGACTAGCGGGGAGCTCCTACAATGAGCAGTTCTTC
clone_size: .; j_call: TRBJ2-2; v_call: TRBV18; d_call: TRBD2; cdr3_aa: CASSPPRLAGGANTGELFF; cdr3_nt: TGTGCCAGCTCACCACCGAGACTAGCGGGAGGGGCGAACACCGGGGAGCTGTTTTTT
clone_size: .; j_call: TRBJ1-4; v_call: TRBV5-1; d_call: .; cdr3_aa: CASSSGTTNEKLFF; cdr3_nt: TGCGCCAGCAGTTCCGGGACAACTAATGAAAAACTGTTTTTT
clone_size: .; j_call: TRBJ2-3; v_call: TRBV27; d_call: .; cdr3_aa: CASSPPPDRVGTDTQYF; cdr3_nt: TGTGCCAGCAGTCCCCCCCCGGATAGGGTAGGCACAGATACGCAGTATTTT
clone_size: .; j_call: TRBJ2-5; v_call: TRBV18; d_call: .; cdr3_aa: CASSTTRSEETQYF; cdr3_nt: TGTGCCAGCTCAACCACGAGGAGCGAAGAGACCCAGTACTTC
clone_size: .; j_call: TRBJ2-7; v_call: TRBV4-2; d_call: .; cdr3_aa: CASSQDGFRGGKTYEQYF; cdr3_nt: TGTGCCAGCAGCCAAGATGGGTTCCGCGGAGGCAAAACCTACGAGCAGTACTTC
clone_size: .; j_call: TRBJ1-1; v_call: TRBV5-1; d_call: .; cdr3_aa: CASSTGDAAQAFF; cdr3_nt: TGCGCCAGCAGCACTGGGGACGCCGCACAAGCTTTCTTT
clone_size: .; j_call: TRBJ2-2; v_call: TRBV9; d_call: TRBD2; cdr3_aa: CASSAGGSPLTGELFF; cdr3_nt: TGTGCCAGCAGCGCCGGGGGGTCCCCTCTAACCGGGGAGCTGTTTTTT
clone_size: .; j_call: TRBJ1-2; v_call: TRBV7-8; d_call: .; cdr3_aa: CASSLGGRGYGYTF; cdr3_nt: TGTGCCAGCAGCTTAGGCGGCAGAGGCTATGGCTACACCTTC
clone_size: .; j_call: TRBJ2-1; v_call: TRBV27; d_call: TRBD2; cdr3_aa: CASSSFGTSSYNEQFF; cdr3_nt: TGTGCCAGCAGTTCATTCGGGACTAGCTCCTACAATGAGCAGTTCTTC
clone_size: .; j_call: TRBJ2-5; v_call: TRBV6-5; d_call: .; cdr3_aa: CASSSAGWETQYF; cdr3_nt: TGTGCCAGCAGTTCGGCGGGGTGGGAGACCCAGTACTTC
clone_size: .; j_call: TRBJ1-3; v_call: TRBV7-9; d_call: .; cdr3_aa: CASSSPGSGNTIYF; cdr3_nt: TGTGCCAGCAGCTCCCCCGGATCTGGAAACACCATATATTTT
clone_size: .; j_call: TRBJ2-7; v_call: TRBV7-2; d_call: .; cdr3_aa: CASSPGYEQYF; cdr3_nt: TGTGCCAGCAGCCCCGGATACGAGCAGTACTTC
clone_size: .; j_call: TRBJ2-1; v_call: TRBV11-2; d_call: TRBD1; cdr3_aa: CASSLVGQGANEQFF; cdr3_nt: TGTGCCAGCAGCTTAGTGGGACAGGGGGCCAATGAGCAGTTCTTC
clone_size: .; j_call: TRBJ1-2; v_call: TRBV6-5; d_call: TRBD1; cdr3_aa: CASRETGGVYGYTF; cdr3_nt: TGTGCCAGCAGGGAGACAGGGGGCGTCTATGGCTACACCTTC
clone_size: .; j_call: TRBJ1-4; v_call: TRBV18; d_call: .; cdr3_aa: CASTSGRNEKLFF; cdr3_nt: TGTGCCAGCACGTCAGGACGTAATGAAAAACTGTTTTTT
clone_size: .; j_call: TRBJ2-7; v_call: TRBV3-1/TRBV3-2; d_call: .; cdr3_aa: CASSRDLVGSYEQYF; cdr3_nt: TGTGCCAGCAGCCGAGACTTGGTAGGGTCCTACGAGCAGTACTTC
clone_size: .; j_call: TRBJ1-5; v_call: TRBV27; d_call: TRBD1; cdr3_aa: CASSAPGQGQPQHF; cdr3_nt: TGTGCCAGCAGTGCCCCGGGACAGGGCCAGCCCCAGCATTTT
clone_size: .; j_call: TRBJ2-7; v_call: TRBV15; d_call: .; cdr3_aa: CATSRQRQSYEQYF; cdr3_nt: TGTGCCACCAGCAGACAGAGACAGTCCTACGAGCAGTACTTC
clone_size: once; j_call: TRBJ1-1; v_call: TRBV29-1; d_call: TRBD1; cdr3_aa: CSVERGLNTEAFF; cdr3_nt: TGCAGCGTTGAAAGGGGGCTCAACACTGAAGCTTTCTTT
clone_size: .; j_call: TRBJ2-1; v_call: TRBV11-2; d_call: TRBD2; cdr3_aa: CASSLLASEQFF; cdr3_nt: TGTGCCAGCAGCCTACTAGCGAGCGAGCAGTTCTTC
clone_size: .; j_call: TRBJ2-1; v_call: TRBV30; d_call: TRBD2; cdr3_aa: CAWNLAGARVEQFF; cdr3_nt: TGTGCCTGGAATCTAGCGGGGGCCAGGGTTGAGCAGTTCTTC
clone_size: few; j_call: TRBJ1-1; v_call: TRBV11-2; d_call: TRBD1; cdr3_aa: CASSRDRERAFF; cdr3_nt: TGTGCCAGCAGCCGGGACAGGGAGAGAGCTTTCTTT
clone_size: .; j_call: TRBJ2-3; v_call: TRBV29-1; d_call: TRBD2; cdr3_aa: CSVEEGLAGFTDTQYF; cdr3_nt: TGCAGCGTTGAAGAGGGTCTAGCGGGTTTCACAGATACGCAGTATTTT
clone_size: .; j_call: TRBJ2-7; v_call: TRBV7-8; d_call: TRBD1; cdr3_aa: CASSYRQGAYEQYF; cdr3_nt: TGTGCCAGCAGCTATCGACAGGGCGCCTACGAGCAGTACTTC
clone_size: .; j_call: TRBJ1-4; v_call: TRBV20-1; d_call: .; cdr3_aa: CSASSGTPGYGEKLFF; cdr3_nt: TGCAGTGCTAGTAGCGGGACCCCGGGTTATGGTGAAAAACTGTTTTTT
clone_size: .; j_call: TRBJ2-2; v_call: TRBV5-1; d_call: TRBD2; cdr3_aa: CASSQAGTPTGELFF; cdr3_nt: TGCGCCAGCAGCCAAGCGGGAACGCCCACCGGGGAGCTGTTTTTT
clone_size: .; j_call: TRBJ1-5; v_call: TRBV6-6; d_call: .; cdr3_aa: CASSTLKTGGEQPQHF; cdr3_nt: TGTGCCAGCTCGACGCTCAAGACCGGGGGGGAACAGCCCCAGCATTTT
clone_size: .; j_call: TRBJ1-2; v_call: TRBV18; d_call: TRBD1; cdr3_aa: CASSPGTGGGSNYGYTF; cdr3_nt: TGTGCCAGCTCACCGGGGACAGGGGGCGGCTCTAACTATGGCTACACCTTC
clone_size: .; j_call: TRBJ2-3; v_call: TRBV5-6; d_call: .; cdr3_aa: CASSLSTDTQYF; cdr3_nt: TGTGCCAGCAGCCTTAGCACAGATACGCAGTATTTT
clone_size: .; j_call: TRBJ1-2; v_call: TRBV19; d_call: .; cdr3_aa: CASSLRQDGYTF; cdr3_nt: TGTGCCAGTAGTCTGCGTCAGGACGGCTACACCTTC
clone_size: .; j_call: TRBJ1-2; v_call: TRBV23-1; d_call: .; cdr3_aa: CASSHPRATQGISYGYTF; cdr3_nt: TGCGCCAGCAGTCACCCTCGGGCCACCCAGGGCATCTCCTATGGCTACACCTTC
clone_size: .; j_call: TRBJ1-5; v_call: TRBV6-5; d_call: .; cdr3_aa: CASRASGRGHQPQHF; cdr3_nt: TGTGCCAGCAGAGCCTCGGGGAGGGGTCATCAGCCCCAGCATTTT